This T cell receptor (beta chain) was identified in a study of T cells in localized non-small cell lung cancer. A note on this clone: Antigen unknown.

Study-wide findings and caveats: Tumor trailed uninvolved adjacent lung in T cell clonality, which peaked there. Out of the top 100 tumor clones, a median approximately 57 were seen in adjacent lung. One tumor region alone was sequenced, and heterogeneity therefore remains possible. In the blood, greater T cell density corresponded to longer overall survival.

Here immunoSEQ multiplex PCR was the method, and the copy in TCRdb shows in-frame clones only, minus some. This sample yields about 7,000 clones, of which roughly 50% are seen a single time; around 2.6% belongs to the top ten. Looked up from germline, CDR1 is LNHDA and CDR2 is SQIVND (reference sequence). CDR3 length equals 15 residues. The V and J ends lost 9 bases and 6 bases respectively, with 21 bases between them. The chain combines TRBV19 with TRBJ1-5; possibly TRBD1 for D (6 bases). This receptor was taken from a female donor older than 55 with stage I lung adenocarcinoma. The sample consisted of lymph node tissue, taken before any cancer treatment. CDR3 region: CARGDTSDPGQPQHF. CDR3 in DNA: TGTGCCAGAGGGGACACCTCTGATCCCGGTCAGCCCCAGCATTTT.